One and the same sample provided the 28 T cell receptor beta chains below, sequenced in a study of cytomegalovirus exposure and HLA in healthy donors. Produced via immunoSEQ multiplex PCR; TCRdb's table is partial and in-frame only. The table lists fewer than 400,000 clones, more than 80% of them singletons. The sample comprised PBMCs. Receptors originate from a woman aged 18-29 years in good health and CMV-seronegative.

The rearrangement links TRBV29-1 to TRBJ2-7; tentatively, D is TRBD1 (6 bases). The CDR3 contains 13 residues. Per the germline V gene, CDR1 is SQVTM and CDR2 is ANQGSEA. Trimming removed 6 bases at V and 2 bases at J, with 14 bases between. The CDR3 region has the DNA TGCAGCGTATGCACAGGGAACCCCTACGAGCAGTACTTC. Amino acid sequence: CSVCTGNPYEQYF.

This chain links TRBV23-1 with TRBJ1-5; TRBD1 might be the D (5 bases). TRBV23-1 is assigned to the ORF class and has an uncertain function. The ends were cut back, 6 bases at V and 6 bases at J, with 27 bases in the middle. The CDR3 is made up of 18 amino acids. The CDR3 here is CASSGRGREGDRGQPQHF. The CDR3 coding sequence is TGCGCCAGCAGCGGGAGGGGCAGGGAAGGAGATCGTGGTCAGCCCCAGCATTTT.

This CDR3 reads CASSVTGGRVDQPQHF. As DNA, the CDR3 is TGTGCCAGCAGCGTTACAGGGGGTCGGGTGGACCAGCCCCAGCATTTT. The chain employs TRBV5-8 and TRBJ1-5; TRBD1 agrees at 8 bases. After removal of 4 bases from V and 7 bases from J, the junction contained 13 bases not matched to a gene. The CDR3 length is 16 residues. Germline-derived CDR1 and CDR2 are SGHTS and YDEGEE.

CDR3: CASSLRPGSTDTQYF. For the CDR3, the DNA is TGTGCCAGCAGCTTAAGGCCGGGGAGCACAGATACGCAGTATTTT. The chain is built from TRBV7-3 and TRBJ2-3; perhaps TRBD2 as D (5 bases). Germline V gene lookup returns CDR1 SGHTA and CDR2 FQGTGA. V lost 1 base and J lost 0, with 8 bases in between. The CDR3 contains 15 residues.

This clone has just one count. The chain combines TRBV11-1 with TRBJ2-1; 15 bases align to TRBD2. Looked up from germline, CDR1 is SGHAT and CDR2 is FQDESV (reference sequence). V lost 1 base and J lost 7; bases outside the gene matches: 2. This CDR3 comprises 16 residues. The CDR3 DNA is TGTGCCAGCAGCTTAGGGACTAGCGGGAGGGGGAATGAGCAGTTCTTC. Its translation: CASSLGTSGRGNEQFF.

This clone has just a few counts. The genes are TRBV7-2 and TRBJ2-7; 8 bases align to TRBD2. The CDR3 is made up of 14 amino acids. Trimming at V came to 5 bases and at J to 6 bases, leaving 9 bases not matched to a gene. CDR1 is SGHTA and CDR2 is FQGNSA in the germline V gene. The CDR3 sequence is CASSLTSAVPEQYF. CDR3 nucleotides: TGTGCCAGCAGCCTGACTAGCGCGGTGCCCGAGCAGTACTTC.

This rearrangement joins TRBV28 to TRBJ2-7, with TRBD1 matching over 9 bases. This CDR3 comprises 18 residues. Trimming removed 5 bases from V and 1 base from J; junction bases left unmatched: 15. Germline loops: CDR1 MDHEN, CDR2 SYDVKM. This CDR3 is CASSPGTGRAGRSYEQYF. The CDR3 DNA reads TGTGCCAGCAGTCCTGGGACAGGGCGGGCGGGACGTTCCTACGAGCAGTACTTC.

The chain couples TRBV27 to TRBJ1-2; 10 nucleotides match TRBD1. Germline V gene lookup returns CDR1 MNHEY and CDR2 SMNVEV (reference sequence). CDR3 length equals 13 residues. The V segment lost 3 bases and the J segment 6 bases; nucleotides outside the gene matches: 1. CDR3 sequence: CASSLTGGDGYTF. DNA for the CDR3: TGTGCCAGCAGTTTGACAGGGGGCGATGGCTACACCTTC.

V gene TRBV11-3 combines with J gene TRBJ2-7, with 7 nucleotides matching TRBD1. Germline V CDR1 and CDR2: SGHNT, YENEEA. The CDR3 sequence is 13 residues long. After removal of 0 bases from V and 9 bases from J, the junction contained 5 bases not matched to a gene. The CDR3 bases are TGTGCCAGCAGCTTAGAACAGGGGAGCACGCAGTACTTC. Translation: CASSLEQGSTQYF.

The chain combines TRBV2 with TRBJ2-1; TRBD2 matches 12 bases. The CDR3 length is 16 residues. The germline V gene has CDR1 SNHLY and CDR2 FYNNEI. The V and J ends lost 7 bases and 6 bases, in that order; junction bases with no gene match: 10. This CDR3 is CASNRQTSGGSNEQFF. CDR3 nucleotides: TGTGCCAGCAACAGACAGACTAGCGGGGGATCCAATGAGCAGTTCTTC. The entire variable domain, with the rest obtained from reference TRBV2 and TRBJ2-1, is as follows: EPEVTQTPSHQVTQMGQEVILRCVPISNHLYFYWYRQILGQKVEFLVSFYNNEISEKSEIFDDQFSVERPDGSNFTLKIRSTKLEDSAMYFCASNRQTSGGSNEQFFGPGTRLTVL.

The chain recombines TRBV5-6 with TRBJ1-2; D gene unclear. V lost 3 bases to trimming and J lost 6 bases, with 12 bases between them. The CDR3 loop spans 13 amino acids. Germline CDR1 reads SGHDT; CDR2 reads YYEEEE. CDR3 sequence (DNA): TGTGCCAGCAGCTCCTATAAGGCGGATGGCTACACCTTC. Protein product: CASSSYKADGYTF. The full variable domain, in which reference TRBV5-6 and TRBJ1-2 provide the parts outside the CDR3, is DAGVTQSPTHLIKTRGQQVTLRCSPKSGHDTVSWYQQALGQGPQFIFQYYEEEERQRGNFPDRFSGHQFPNYSSELNVNALLLGDSALYLCASSSYKADGYTFGSGTRLTVV.

DNA for the CDR3: TGCGCCAGCAGCTTAGGGGACAGGGTCACAGATACGCAGTATTTT. Protein sequence: CASSLGDRVTDTQYF. This chain connects TRBV5-1 to TRBJ2-3; TRBD1 aligns across 9 bases. CDR3 length equals 15 residues. CDR1 is SGHRS, CDR2 YFSETQ, per germline. The V and J ends lost 2 bases and 2 bases, in that order; junction bases with no gene match: 3.

This sequence joins TRBV9 and TRBJ2-1; D perhaps matches TRBD1 (5 bases). The CDR3 is made up of 15 amino acids. Germline CDR1 is SGDLS and CDR2 is YYNGEE. The germline V and J ends were trimmed by 4 bases and 0 bases, with 11 bases remaining between them. The CDR3 loop is CASSPRQYSYNEQFF. In DNA form, the CDR3 reads TGTGCCAGCAGCCCCCGACAGTACTCCTACAATGAGCAGTTCTTC.

The gene calls are TRBV9 and TRBJ2-3; 9 bases map to TRBD1. Germline V CDR1 and CDR2: SGDLS, YYNGEE. The CDR3 sequence is 15 residues long. V dropped 1 base and J dropped 3; count of bases not matched to a gene: 3. The CDR3 spells CASSVRDRGTDTQYF. The CDR3 DNA reads TGTGCCAGCAGCGTAAGAGACAGGGGGACAGATACGCAGTATTTT.

The chain joins TRBV6-5 to TRBJ2-1; 9 nucleotides align to TRBD1. V was pared by 5 bases and J by 8 bases, with 10 bases of the junction left unmatched. The length of the CDR3 is 15 residues. Germline V CDR1 and CDR2: MNHEY, SVGAGI. The DNA for the CDR3 is TGTGCCAGCAGTCGAACAGGGGGCTCTGGGGATGAGCAGTTCTTC. Protein: CASSRTGGSGDEQFF.

CDR3 protein: CASSSEGYEQFF. CDR3 sequence (DNA): TGCGCCAGCAGCTCGGAGGGGTATGAGCAGTTCTTC. The genes are TRBV5-1 and TRBJ2-1, with TRBD2 as a possible D gene (6 bases). V was clipped by 3 bases and J by 8 bases, with 9 bases between them. The germline CDR1 and CDR2 sequences are SGHRS and YFSETQ. The CDR3 has 12 amino acids. The full variable domain, in which reference TRBV5-1 and TRBJ2-1 provide the parts outside the CDR3, is KAGVTQTPRYLIKTRGQQVTLSCSPISGHRSVSWYQQTPGQGLQFLFEYFSETQRNKGNFPGRFSGRQFSNSRSEMNVSTLELGDSALYLCASSSEGYEQFFGPGTRLTVL.

Points on this clone: One end of the junction fails to match germline, which may point to a read error. This sequence joins TRBV18 and TRBJ2-7, with a tentative D call TRBD1 (6 bases). The germline CDR1 and CDR2 sequences are KGHSH and LQKENI. The length of the CDR3 is 15 residues. In nucleotides, the CDR3 is TGTGCCAGCTCACCTCTATCCGGGACAAAGCCCCTCCGACTATTC. It is translated as CASSPLSGTKPLRLF.

This sequence joins TRBV2 and TRBJ1-1, with 7 bases identical to TRBD1. V lost 6 bases to trimming and J lost 4 bases; unmatched junction nucleotides: 8. Germline V gives CDR1 SNHLY, CDR2 FYNNEI. This CDR3 is 14 amino acids long. CDR3 DNA sequence: TGTGCCAGCAGGGAAAGACAGGGAGGCACTGAAGCTTTCTTT. The encoded protein is CASRERQGGTEAFF. Full variable domain (outside the CDR3, taken from reference TRBV2 and TRBJ1-1): EPEVTQTPSHQVTQMGQEVILRCVPISNHLYFYWYRQILGQKVEFLVSFYNNEISEKSEIFDDQFSVERPDGSNFTLKIRSTKLEDSAMYFCASRERQGGTEAFFGQGTRLTVV.

The chain is built from TRBV18 and TRBJ2-5, with TRBD1 as a possible D gene (5 bases). Germline V lookup: CDR1 KGHSH, CDR2 LQKENI. This CDR3 region has 14 residues. Trimming removed 1 base at V and 5 bases at J, with 11 bases between. CDR3 nucleotide sequence: TGTGCCAGCTCACCACGGGCAGGGCTGGAGACCCAGTACTTC. This gives the protein CASSPRAGLETQYF.

In its sample, this clone was seen once. One end of the junction varies from germline; a read error may be responsible. The chain joins TRBV7-9 to TRBJ1-1; a possible D gene is TRBD1 (6 bases). The CDR3 contains 14 residues. Germline-derived CDR1 and CDR2 are SEHNR and FQNEAQ (reference sequence). The CDR3 DNA reads TGTGCCAGCAACTTAGGACAGCAGAACACTGAAGCTTTCTTT. It is translated as CASNLGQQNTEAFF.

This rearrangement joins TRBV29-1 to TRBJ2-7; 13 bases line up with TRBD2. This CDR3 region has 14 residues. V trimming: 6 bases; J trimming: 4 bases; junction bases outside the gene matches: 6. Per germline, CDR1 SQVTM and CDR2 ANQGSEA. The CDR3 spells CSVDRLAGGYEQYF. The CDR3 region has the DNA TGCAGCGTGGATAGACTAGCGGGAGGTTACGAGCAGTACTTC.

The rearrangement uses TRBV29-1 and TRBJ2-1; 8 bases match TRBD2. The trim removed 7 bases at V and 4 bases at J, leaving 9 bases unmatched. CDR1 and CDR2 (germline): SQVTM, ANQGSEA. This CDR3 contains 14 residues. This CDR3 is CSGTRTSSYNEQFF. The DNA of the CDR3 is TGCAGCGGGACCCGGACTAGCAGTTACAATGAGCAGTTCTTC.

The V gene is TRBV5-4, the J gene TRBJ2-7, with 8 bases fitting TRBD1. The J segment lost 3 bases and the V segment lost 4 bases, leaving 15 bases of the junction unmatched. Germline assignment: CDR1 SGHNT and CDR2 YYREEE (reference sequence). CDR3 size: 17 residues. CDR3 coding DNA: TGTGCCAGCAGCGGCGACAGGGGAAAGGCTCCTCTCTACGAGCAGTACTTC. Translation gives CASSGDRGKAPLYEQYF.

The V and J genes are TRBV4-2 and TRBJ1-2; 7 bases agree with TRBD1. Trimming cost V 0 bases and J 4 bases; bases outside gene matches: 8. CDR1 is LGHNA, CDR2 YNFKEQ, per germline. The CDR3 runs to 16 residues. CDR3 nucleotides: TGTGCCAGCAGCCAAGAAAGCAGACAGGGACTCTATGGCTACACCTTC. Translating gives CASSQESRQGLYGYTF.

V and J are TRBV20-1 and TRBJ2-1, with D unclear. Germline V lookup: CDR1 DFQATT, CDR2 SNEGSKA (reference sequence). This CDR3 is 11 amino acids long. Trimming took 2 bases from V and 6 from J, leaving 5 bases between them. CDR3 nucleotides: TGCAGTGCTAGACTAGGCAATGAGCAGTTCTTC. This codes for CSARLGNEQFF.

This rearrangement joins TRBV27 to TRBJ2-7; TRBD1 is a possible D gene (6 bases). Trimming took 5 bases from V and 6 from J, leaving 17 bases between them. This CDR3 is built from 14 residues. Germline V CDR1 and CDR2: MNHEY, SMNVEV (reference sequence). CDR3 sequence (DNA): TGTGCCAGCAGTCGTAAAGGGGGTTCGGGCGAGCAGTACTTC. Translated: CASSRKGGSGEQYF.

The chain recombines TRBV7-2 with TRBJ1-2, with 12 positions matching TRBD1. The length of the CDR3 is 16 residues. Germline CDR1 is SGHTA and CDR2 is FQGNSA. V lost 0 bases to trimming and J lost 6 bases; unmatched junction nucleotides: 5. The CDR3 sequence: CASSLAPGQGADGYTF. Written as DNA, the CDR3 is TGTGCCAGCAGCTTAGCTCCGGGACAGGGGGCGGATGGCTACACCTTC.

As to this clone: The sample has other DNA sequences that encode this CDR3 too. This sequence joins TRBV5-1 and TRBJ2-7; 13 bases line up with TRBD2. The germline CDR1 and CDR2 sequences are SGHRS and YFSETQ. V trimming: 5 bases; J trimming: 4 bases; junction bases outside the gene matches: 6. The CDR3 consists of 15 residues. This CDR3 reads CASSSGLAGVYEQYF. The CDR3 region has the DNA TGCGCCAGCAGTTCCGGACTAGCGGGGGTATACGAGCAGTACTTC.